This is a list of T cell receptor beta chains from one sample in a study of spatial heterogeneity in lung cancer. TCRdb processed the 5' RACE reads anew with MiXCR; each CDR3 protein has one entry. Altogether 20,000 to 25,000 distinct CDR3 sequences are present, about 6.8% being singletons, with the ten largest covering about a tenth. The specimen comprised lung tumor tissue, sampled at surgery. All receptors derive from a male donor with early-stage non-small cell lung cancer. The CDR3 runs from the conserved cysteine through the conserved F or W. D genes are given only for firm matches. Size values are once, few and many counts, or a class for expanded clones, and some rows have none.

v_gene: TRBV12-3/TRBV12-4; d_gene: TRBD2; j_gene: TRBJ2-1; abundance: many; CDR3aa: CASSRSGGTYNEQFF; CDR3nt: TGTGCCAGCAGTCGTAGCGGGGGGACCTACAATGAGCAGTTCTTC
v_gene: TRBV20-1; d_gene: NA; j_gene: TRBJ2-3; abundance: many; CDR3aa: CSVPIPDTQYF; CDR3nt: TGCAGTGTCCCCATCCCAGATACGCAGTATTTT
v_gene: TRBV29-1; d_gene: NA; j_gene: TRBJ1-2; abundance: many; CDR3aa: CSVQGTNYGYTF; CDR3nt: TGCAGCGTTCAGGGGACTAACTATGGCTACACCTTC
v_gene: TRBV4-2; d_gene: NA; j_gene: TRBJ1-1; abundance: many; CDR3aa: CASSQDLAENTEAFF; CDR3nt: TGTGCCAGCAGCCAAGATCTGGCAGAAAACACTGAAGCTTTCTTT
v_gene: TRBV30; d_gene: NA; j_gene: TRBJ2-7; abundance: NA; CDR3aa: CAWSVGAEQYF; CDR3nt: TGTGCCTGGAGTGTTGGCGCCGAGCAGTACTTC
v_gene: TRBV6-1; d_gene: NA; j_gene: TRBJ1-5; abundance: medium-sized; CDR3aa: CASTSQHANQPQHF; CDR3nt: TGTGCCAGCACTTCCCAGCACGCTAATCAGCCCCAGCATTTT
v_gene: TRBV20-1; d_gene: NA; j_gene: TRBJ2-1; abundance: few; CDR3aa: CSARTGPQDYNEQFF; CDR3nt: TGCAGTGCAAGAACCGGGCCCCAGGACTACAATGAGCAGTTCTTC
v_gene: TRBV14; d_gene: TRBD1; j_gene: TRBJ1-6; abundance: NA; CDR3aa: CASSRAMDRGYSPLHF; CDR3nt: TGTGCCAGCAGCCGGGCAATGGACAGGGGGTATTCACCCCTCCACTTT
v_gene: TRBV6-2/TRBV6-3; d_gene: TRBD1; j_gene: TRBJ1-5; abundance: few; CDR3aa: CASEQGGGQPQHF; CDR3nt: TGTGCCAGCGAGCAGGGGGGCGGTCAGCCCCAGCATTTT
v_gene: TRBV15; d_gene: NA; j_gene: TRBJ2-3; abundance: many; CDR3aa: CATSRGGTDTQYF; CDR3nt: TGTGCCACCAGCAGAGGAGGCACAGATACGCAGTATTTT
v_gene: TRBV30; d_gene: TRBD1; j_gene: TRBJ1-4; abundance: many; CDR3aa: CAWSGTGLSTNEKLFF; CDR3nt: TGTGCCTGGAGTGGGACAGGGCTTTCAACTAATGAAAAACTGTTTTTT
v_gene: TRBV11-2; d_gene: NA; j_gene: TRBJ2-1; abundance: many; CDR3aa: CASSLASPRGAFNEQFF; CDR3nt: TGTGCCAGCAGCTTAGCTAGCCCTCGGGGAGCCTTCAATGAGCAGTTCTTC
v_gene: TRBV6-6; d_gene: NA; j_gene: TRBJ2-5; abundance: NA; CDR3aa: CASSYESQYF; CDR3nt: TGTGCCAGCAGTTACGAGTCCCAGTACTTC
v_gene: TRBV7-3; d_gene: NA; j_gene: TRBJ2-1; abundance: NA; CDR3aa: CASSLTTPRGNEQFF; CDR3nt: TGTGCCAGCAGCTTAACTACGCCCAGAGGCAATGAGCAGTTCTTC
v_gene: TRBV29-1; d_gene: NA; j_gene: TRBJ2-7; abundance: many; CDR3aa: CSVGAAPYEQYF; CDR3nt: TGCAGCGTTGGTGCAGCCCCCTACGAGCAGTACTTC
v_gene: TRBV28; d_gene: NA; j_gene: TRBJ1-4; abundance: many; CDR3aa: CASSFGRAINEKLFF; CDR3nt: TGTGCCAGCAGTTTTGGCAGGGCTATTAATGAAAAACTGTTTTTT
v_gene: TRBV14; d_gene: NA; j_gene: TRBJ2-1; abundance: many; CDR3aa: CASSLGWTLEQFF; CDR3nt: TGTGCCAGCAGCCTTGGTTGGACCCTCGAGCAGTTCTTC
v_gene: TRBV6-5; d_gene: NA; j_gene: TRBJ1-6; abundance: many; CDR3aa: CASSSGHQNSPLHF; CDR3nt: TGTGCCAGCAGTTCGGGACACCAAAATTCACCCCTCCACTTT
v_gene: TRBV7-2; d_gene: TRBD2; j_gene: TRBJ2-1; abundance: many; CDR3aa: CASNLGGNSYNEQFF; CDR3nt: TGTGCCAGCAATCTGGGGGGGAACTCCTACAATGAGCAGTTCTTC
v_gene: TRBV28; d_gene: TRBD1; j_gene: TRBJ2-3; abundance: many; CDR3aa: CASSGTGLNTQYF; CDR3nt: TGTGCCAGCAGTGGGACAGGGCTAAATACGCAGTATTTT
v_gene: TRBV11-2; d_gene: NA; j_gene: TRBJ2-1; abundance: NA; CDR3aa: CASKMGTDPNNEQFF; CDR3nt: TGTGCCAGCAAAATGGGCACAGACCCCAACAATGAGCAGTTCTTC
v_gene: TRBV7-2; d_gene: NA; j_gene: TRBJ1-5; abundance: many; CDR3aa: CASSLYTGGNQPQHF; CDR3nt: TGTGCCAGCAGCTTATATACGGGGGGGAATCAGCCCCAGCATTTT
v_gene: TRBV5-1; d_gene: NA; j_gene: TRBJ1-1; abundance: many; CDR3aa: CASSLAGTTNTEAFF; CDR3nt: TGCGCCAGCAGCTTGGCCGGGACAACGAACACTGAAGCTTTCTTT
v_gene: TRBV7-3; d_gene: NA; j_gene: TRBJ1-2; abundance: many; CDR3aa: CASSLTFFSYGYTF; CDR3nt: TGTGCCAGCAGCTTAACGTTCTTTTCCTATGGCTACACCTTC
v_gene: TRBV20-1; d_gene: NA; j_gene: TRBJ2-7; abundance: NA; CDR3aa: CSAPIVSRSSKSEQYF; CDR3nt: TGCAGTGCTCCGATAGTTTCTCGTAGCTCAAAAAGCGAGCAGTACTTC
v_gene: TRBV7-8; d_gene: NA; j_gene: TRBJ1-4; abundance: many; CDR3aa: CASSHSGEKLFF; CDR3nt: TGTGCCAGCAGCCACAGTGGGGAAAAACTGTTTTTT
v_gene: TRBV27; d_gene: NA; j_gene: TRBJ2-7; abundance: many; CDR3aa: CASSLYPLVAHYEQYF; CDR3nt: TGTGCCAGCAGTTTATACCCCCTGGTAGCCCACTACGAGCAGTACTTC
v_gene: TRBV7-8; d_gene: NA; j_gene: TRBJ1-2; abundance: few; CDR3aa: CASSLATGRKGGGYTF; CDR3nt: TGTGCCAGCAGCTTAGCCACGGGGAGGAAGGGAGGCGGCTACACCTTC
v_gene: TRBV18; d_gene: TRBD1; j_gene: TRBJ2-3; abundance: few; CDR3aa: CASSSQGQGPADTQYF; CDR3nt: TGTGCCAGCTCGTCCCAGGGACAGGGTCCAGCAGATACGCAGTATTTT